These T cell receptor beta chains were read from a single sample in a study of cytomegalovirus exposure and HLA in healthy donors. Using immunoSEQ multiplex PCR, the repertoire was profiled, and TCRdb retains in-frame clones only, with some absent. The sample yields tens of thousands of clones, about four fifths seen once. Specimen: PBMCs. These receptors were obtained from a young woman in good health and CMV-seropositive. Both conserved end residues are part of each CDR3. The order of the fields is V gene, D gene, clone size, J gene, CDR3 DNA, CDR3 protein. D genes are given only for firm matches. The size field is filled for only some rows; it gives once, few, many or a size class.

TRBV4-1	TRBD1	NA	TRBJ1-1	TGCGCCAGCAGCCTGTTAGAGGGGGCCACTGAAGCTTTCTTT	CASSLLEGATEAFF
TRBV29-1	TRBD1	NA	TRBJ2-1	TGCAGCGTTGAAGCTAGACAGGGAGTCTACAATGAGCAGTTCTTC	CSVEARQGVYNEQFF
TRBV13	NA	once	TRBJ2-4	TGTGCCAGCAGCTTAGCCTGGGGGGGCCTCGATTCCAAAAACATTCAGTACTTC	CASSLAWGGLDSKNIQYF
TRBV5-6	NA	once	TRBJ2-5	TGTGCCAGCAGCTTTGGGCTAGCAGGAGAGACCCAGTACTTC	CASSFGLAGETQYF
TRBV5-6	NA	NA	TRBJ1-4	TGTGCCAGCAGCTCGGGCTCCACAGGAATGGGAAATGAAAAACTGTTTTTT	CASSSGSTGMGNEKLFF
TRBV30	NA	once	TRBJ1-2	TGTGCCTGGAGTCCCGAAAGCTACTATGGCTACACCTTC	CAWSPESYYGYTF
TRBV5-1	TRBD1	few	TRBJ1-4	TGCGCCAGCAGCCAAGGACAGGCGAATGAAAAACTGTTTTTT	CASSQGQANEKLFF
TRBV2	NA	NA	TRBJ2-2	TGTGCCAGCATCCCCTACAGGGAGACCGGGGAGCTGTTTTTT	CASIPYRETGELFF
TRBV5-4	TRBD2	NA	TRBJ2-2	TGTGCCAGCAGCTTAACTAGCGGGAGAAATACCGGGGAGCTGTTTTTT	CASSLTSGRNTGELFF
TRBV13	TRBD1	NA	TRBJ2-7	TGTGCCAGCAGCTACGGGACAGGCTCCTACGAGCAGTACTTC	CASSYGTGSYEQYF
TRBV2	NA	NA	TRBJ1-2	TGTGCCAGCAGTGAACGGACAAACGGTGGCTACACCTTC	CASSERTNGGYTF
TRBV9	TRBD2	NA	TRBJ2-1	TGTGCCAGCAGCGTAAGCACGGGGGGGCCCTACAATGAGCAGTTCTTC	CASSVSTGGPYNEQFF
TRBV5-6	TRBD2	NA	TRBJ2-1	TGTGCCAGCGGGTCGCTAGCGGGAGGGCCCGATGAGCAGTTCTTC	CASGSLAGGPDEQFF
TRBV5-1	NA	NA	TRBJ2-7	TGCGCCAGCAGCCGCCGAGAGGCCTCCTACGAGCAGTACTTC	CASSRREASYEQYF
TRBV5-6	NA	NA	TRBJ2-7	TGTGCCAGCACGGGGACCGGGACTCGCGCCTACGAGCAGTACTTC	CASTGTGTRAYEQYF
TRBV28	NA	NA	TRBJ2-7	TGTGCCAGCAGTTCGGAACCGAGGTGGGGCGAGTTAATCTACGAGCAGTACTTC	CASSSEPRWGELIYEQYF
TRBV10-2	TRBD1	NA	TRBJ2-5	TGCGCCAGCAGCGACAGGGTAAAAGAGACCCAGTACTTC	CASSDRVKETQYF
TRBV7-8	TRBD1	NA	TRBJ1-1	TGTGCCAGCAGGATTAGGGGGCAGGGGTCGGAGAACACTGAAGCTTTCTTT	CASRIRGQGSENTEAFF
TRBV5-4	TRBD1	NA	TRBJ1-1	TGTGCCAGCAGCAGGGACAGCGTAGCCTTCGAAGCTTTCTTT	CASSRDSVAFEAFF
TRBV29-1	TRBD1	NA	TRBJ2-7	TGCAGCGTCGCGGACAGGGGGTCTTACGAGCAGTACTTC	CSVADRGSYEQYF
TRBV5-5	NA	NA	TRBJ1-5	TGTGCCAGCAGCTTGGCCCCGGGATATCAGCCCCAGCATTTT	CASSLAPGYQPQHF
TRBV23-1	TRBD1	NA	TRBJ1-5	TGCGCCAGCAGTCAACCGAACAGGGGGTGGAATCAGCCCCAGCATTTT	CASSQPNRGWNQPQHF
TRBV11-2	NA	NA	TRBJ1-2	TGTGCCAGCAGCTTAGGTGGGACAAGGGGGACCTATGGCTACACCTTC	CASSLGGTRGTYGYTF
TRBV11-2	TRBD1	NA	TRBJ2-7	TGTGCCAGCAACCCGACAGGGATCAACGAGCAGTACTTC	CASNPTGINEQYF
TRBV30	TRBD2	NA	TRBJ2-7	TGTGCCTGGAGTATAACTAGCGGGAGTTACGAGCAGTACTTC	CAWSITSGSYEQYF
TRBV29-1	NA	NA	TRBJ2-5	TGCAGCGTTGAAGGACAGCAAGAGACCCAGTACTTC	CSVEGQQETQYF
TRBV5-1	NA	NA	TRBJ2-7	TGCGCCAGCCCAGATAGGGAGCAGGCCTACGAGCAGTACTTC	CASPDREQAYEQYF
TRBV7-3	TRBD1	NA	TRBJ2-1	TGTGCCAGCAGCTTTGACAGGGACAATGAGCAGTTCTTC	CASSFDRDNEQFF
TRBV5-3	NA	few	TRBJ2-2	TGTGCCACAAGTTCCAAGGAGAGGATAAACACCGGGGAGCTGTTTTTT	CATSSKERINTGELFF
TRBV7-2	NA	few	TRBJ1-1	TGTGCCAGCAGGGAGTTGAACACTGAAGCTTTCTTT	CASRELNTEAFF
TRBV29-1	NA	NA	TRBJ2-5	TGCAGCGTTGGCCGTACGGAGGGAGAGACCCAGTACTTC	CSVGRTEGETQYF
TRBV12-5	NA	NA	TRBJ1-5	TGTGCTAGTGGTCCCCCCCAGGGGCCCCAGCATTTT	CASGPPQGPQHF
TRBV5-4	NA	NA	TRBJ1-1	TGTGCCAGCAGCCCGCCCGGAGGGTTAGACGCTTTCTTT	CASSPPGGLDAFF
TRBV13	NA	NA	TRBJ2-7	TGTGCCAGCAGCTTAAACCCTACCTACGAGCAGTACTTC	CASSLNPTYEQYF
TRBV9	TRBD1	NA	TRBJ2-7	TGTGCCAGCAGCCCCCGGACAGGGGGGAGCGACGAGCAGTACTTC	CASSPRTGGSDEQYF
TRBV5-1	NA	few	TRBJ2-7	TGCGCCAGCAGCTTGGGGGGAGGGACAGGAAGATACGAGCAGTACTTC	CASSLGGGTGRYEQYF
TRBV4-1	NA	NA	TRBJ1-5	TGCGCCAGCAGCCAAGGACAGATTAGCAATCAGCCCCAGCATTTT	CASSQGQISNQPQHF
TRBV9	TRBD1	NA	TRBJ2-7	TGTGCCAGCAGCGCTGGACAGGGACTGTTTTACGAGCAGTACTTC	CASSAGQGLFYEQYF
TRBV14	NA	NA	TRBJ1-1	TGTGCCAGCAGCCTACAGGGGAACACTGAAGCTTTCTTT	CASSLQGNTEAFF
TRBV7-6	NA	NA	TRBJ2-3	TGTGCCAGCAGCTTGAGTGGGGCGGGCACAGATACGCAGTATTTT	CASSLSGAGTDTQYF
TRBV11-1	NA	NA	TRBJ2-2	TGTGCCAGCAGCTTACGTAGCACCGGGGAGCTGTTTTTT	CASSLRSTGELFF
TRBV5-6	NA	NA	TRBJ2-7	TGTGCCAGCAGCTCCAGGGATCCTGGGTTTGACGAGCAGTACTTC	CASSSRDPGFDEQYF
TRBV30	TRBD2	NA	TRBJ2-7	TGTGCCTGGAGTGCGGGCGGGAGTCGTTCCTACGAGCAGTACTTC	CAWSAGGSRSYEQYF
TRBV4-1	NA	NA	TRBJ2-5	TGCGCCAGCAGCCAAGTTTCAGGTTTCCAAGAGACCCAGTACTTC	CASSQVSGFQETQYF
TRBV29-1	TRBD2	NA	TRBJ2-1	TGCAGCGTCGTCCCGGGACTAGCGAGCAATGAGCAGTTCTTC	CSVVPGLASNEQFF
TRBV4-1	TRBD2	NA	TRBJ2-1	TGCGCCAGCAGCCAAGGTATAGCGGGGGGGCCCTACAATGAGCAGTTCTTC	CASSQGIAGGPYNEQFF
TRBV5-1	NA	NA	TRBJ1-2	TGCGCCAGCAGCCGTCAGGGTATTGATGGCTACACCTTC	CASSRQGIDGYTF
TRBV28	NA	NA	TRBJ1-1	TGTGCCAGCAGTTCTGTGGGCCATATTAACACTGAAGCTTTCTTT	CASSSVGHINTEAFF
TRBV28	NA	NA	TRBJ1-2	TGTGCCAGCAGTTTACCCGTGACGACAGCCCTCTATGGCTACACCTTC	CASSLPVTTALYGYTF
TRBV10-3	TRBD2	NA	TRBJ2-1	TGTGCCATCAGTGAGGCTAGCGGGAGGCCGGGGTTGCAGTTCTTC	CAISEASGRPGLQFF
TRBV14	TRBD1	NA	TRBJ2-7	TGTGCCAGCAACCAAGGGGGCTTGGGCAACTACGAGCAGTACTTC	CASNQGGLGNYEQYF
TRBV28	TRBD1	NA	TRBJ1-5	TGTGCCAGCAGTGGGGGGACAGGGGGCCGAGGCAATCAGCCCCAGCATTTT	CASSGGTGGRGNQPQHF
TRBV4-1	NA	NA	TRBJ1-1	TGCGCCAGCAGCCAAGGGTCCACAGGGTCCACTGAAGCTTTCTTT	CASSQGSTGSTEAFF
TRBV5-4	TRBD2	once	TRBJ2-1	TGTGCCAGCAGCTTGGCCCTCCTAGCGGACTCCTACAATGAGCAGTTCTTC	CASSLALLADSYNEQFF